Listed below are T cell receptor beta chains from one sample, sequenced in a study of post-analysis software for immune sequencing data. TCRdb processed the PCR reads anew with MiXCR; each CDR3 protein has one entry. The sample contains about 460,000 distinct CDR3 sequences, under 55% of which appear only once. What was sequenced was blood. These receptors were obtained from a girl between 5 and 17 years old with multiple sclerosis. Both conserved end residues are part of each CDR3. A D gene is named only where the DNA matches it firmly. Clone size is stated in some rows and not others, as once, few, many or a class when expanded.

length,J,V,size,D,CDR3,DNA
14,TRBJ2-3,TRBV4-2,few,NA,CASSQDPGTDTQYF,TGTGCCAGCAGCCAAGATCCCGGCACAGATACGCAGTATTTT
15,TRBJ2-1,TRBV4-3,few,NA,CASSQDKGDGNEQFF,TGCGCCAGCAGCCAAGATAAAGGGGATGGGAATGAGCAGTTCTTC
15,TRBJ2-7,TRBV7-2,NA,TRBD2,CASSLQTGTTYEQYF,TGTGCCAGCAGCTTGCAGACGGGGACTACCTACGAGCAGTACTTC
16,TRBJ1-1,TRBV4-1,NA,TRBD1,CASSQEVGTGNTEAFF,TGCGCCAGCAGCCAAGAGGTGGGGACAGGGAACACTGAAGCTTTCTTT
15,TRBJ2-7,TRBV3-1,NA,NA,CASSQGVGGENEQYF,TGTGCCAGCAGCCAAGGGGTGGGAGGTGAAAACGAGCAGTACTTC
16,TRBJ2-1,TRBV6-1,many,TRBD2,CASSDPLAGVYNEQFF,TGTGCCAGCAGTGACCCACTAGCGGGAGTGTACAATGAGCAGTTCTTC
16,TRBJ1-5,TRBV6-2/TRBV6-3,few,NA,CASRERRVDSNQPQHF,TGTGCCAGCAGAGAGAGACGGGTCGATAGCAATCAGCCCCAGCATTTT
19,TRBJ2-7,TRBV4-3,NA,TRBD2,CASSQEEATGTSGSYEQYF,TGCGCCAGCAGCCAAGAGGAAGCAACCGGGACTAGCGGGAGCTACGAGCAGTACTTC
13,TRBJ2-4,TRBV7-6,many,NA,CASSLDGENIQYF,TGTGCCAGCAGCTTAGACGGCGAAAACATTCAGTACTTC
13,TRBJ2-3,TRBV28,NA,NA,CASREGRSDTQYF,TGTGCCAGCAGGGAGGGCCGCTCAGATACGCAGTATTTT
19,TRBJ2-6,TRBV5-6,NA,TRBD1,CASSLGAGQVISGANVLTF,TGTGCCAGCAGCTTGGGTGCGGGACAGGTGATCTCTGGGGCCAACGTCCTGACTTTC
16,TRBJ1-4,TRBV7-9,NA,NA,CASRGTAWSTNEKLFF,TGTGCCAGCAGAGGAACGGCTTGGAGTACTAATGAAAAACTGTTTTTT
15,TRBJ2-1,TRBV7-2,NA,NA,CASSLARAGSNEQFF,TGTGCCAGCAGCTTAGCTCGCGCGGGCTCGAATGAGCAGTTCTTC
13,TRBJ1-1,TRBV20-1,NA,NA,CSDAQGRAAEAFF,TGCAGTGACGCCCAGGGGCGCGCGGCTGAAGCTTTCTTT
13,TRBJ2-7,TRBV20-1,NA,TRBD1,CSARHPGQGKQYF,TGCAGTGCTAGACACCCGGGACAGGGGAAACAGTACTTC
15,TRBJ2-1,TRBV18,NA,NA,CASSPFFSSYNEQFF,TGTGCCAGCTCACCATTCTTTAGCTCCTACAATGAGCAGTTCTTC
14,TRBJ2-7,TRBV9,NA,TRBD1,CASSVGGQGDEQYF,TGTGCCAGCAGCGTAGGGGGACAGGGAGACGAGCAGTACTTC
14,TRBJ2-7,TRBV12-3/TRBV12-4,NA,NA,CASSFSDPSYEQYF,TGTGCCAGCAGTTTTAGCGACCCCTCCTACGAGCAGTACTTC
19,TRBJ1-1,TRBV12-3/TRBV12-4,NA,NA,CASSPKLTAKTVMNTEAFF,TGTGCCAGCAGTCCAAAGTTAACGGCGAAAACCGTAATGAACACTGAAGCTTTCTTT
11,TRBJ2-7,TRBV7-8,few,NA,CASSTYYEQYF,TGTGCCAGCAGCACCTACTACGAGCAGTACTTC
15,TRBJ2-1,TRBV28,once,TRBD2,CASNPLAEVKETQFF,TGTGCCAGCAACCCCCTAGCGGAAGTAAAAGAGACCCAGTTCTTC
20,TRBJ2-6,TRBV5-1,NA,TRBD2,CASSFLGPGAGGLGANVLTF,TGCGCCAGCAGCTTCTTGGGACCTGGAGCGGGAGGTTTGGGGGCCAACGTCCTGACTTTC
12,TRBJ2-7,TRBV29-1,NA,NA,CSPIDTSYEQYF,TGCAGCCCGATAGACACCTCCTACGAGCAGTACTTC
16,TRBJ2-1,TRBV12-3/TRBV12-4,NA,TRBD2,CASSQWTGGSYNEQFF,TGTGCCAGCAGTCAGTGGACTGGCGGGAGTTACAATGAGCAGTTCTTC
14,TRBJ2-7,TRBV7-9,NA,NA,CASKTRGGAYEQYF,TGTGCCAGCAAGACGCGTGGGGGAGCCTACGAGCAGTACTTC
12,TRBJ2-1,TRBV6-1,NA,NA,CASRRENNEQFF,TGTGCCAGCAGGAGGGAAAACAATGAGCAGTTCTTC
15,TRBJ1-1,TRBV28,few,NA,CASSFGERTNTEAFF,TGTGCCAGCAGTTTTGGGGAAAGGACAAACACTGAAGCTTTCTTT
18,TRBJ1-5,TRBV6-1,few,NA,CASTLRPPTPKRNQPQHF,TGTGCCAGCACCCTACGGCCCCCAACACCAAAGAGGAATCAGCCCCAGCATTTT
16,TRBJ2-1,TRBV2,NA,TRBD2,CASSEQLAGGWNEQFF,TGTGCCAGCAGTGAACAACTAGCGGGAGGGTGGAATGAGCAGTTCTTC
13,TRBJ2-4,TRBV18,NA,NA,CASSPPRRSIQYF,TGTGCCAGCTCACCACCGAGGCGGAGCATTCAGTACTTC
19,TRBJ2-5,TRBV28,NA,TRBD1,CASSLSPLNGQGLLETQYF,TGTGCCAGCAGTTTATCCCCCCTTAATGGACAGGGGCTTCTCGAGACCCAGTACTTC
16,TRBJ1-5,TRBV12-3/TRBV12-4,NA,NA,CASRSAGGAGNQPQHF,TGTGCCAGCAGGAGCGCTGGGGGGGCTGGAAATCAGCCCCAGCATTTT
16,TRBJ2-7,TRBV4-2,NA,NA,CASSQDMTRDSYEQYF,TGTGCCAGCAGCCAAGATATGACGCGGGACTCCTACGAGCAGTACTTC
17,TRBJ2-7,TRBV7-8,few,TRBD1,CASSLVRAGQGAYEQYF,TGTGCCAGCAGCTTAGTCCGGGCGGGACAGGGGGCCTACGAGCAGTACTTC
13,TRBJ1-5,TRBV28,NA,NA,CAAQFKYNQPQHF,TGTGCCGCCCAGTTTAAGTACAATCAGCCCCAGCATTTT
14,TRBJ2-7,TRBV19,NA,NA,CASRVDMGSYEQYF,TGTGCCAGTAGAGTCGATATGGGGTCCTACGAGCAGTACTTC
15,TRBJ1-5,TRBV6-2/TRBV6-3,NA,NA,CASSYYGVSNQPQHF,TGTGCCAGCAGTTATTATGGGGTTAGCAATCAGCCCCAGCATTTT
13,TRBJ1-2,TRBV4-3,few,NA,CASSQDRGNGYTF,TGCGCCAGCAGCCAAGACCGGGGAAATGGCTACACCTTC
16,TRBJ2-7,TRBV7-6,few,NA,CASSLSQGEVSYEQYF,TGTGCCAGCAGCTTATCCCAGGGTGAAGTTTCCTACGAGCAGTACTTC
14,TRBJ2-5,TRBV20-1,once,TRBD2,CSAPPGLDQETQYF,TGCAGTGCACCGCCGGGACTAGACCAAGAGACCCAGTACTTC
17,TRBJ2-1,TRBV5-1,NA,NA,CASSLEGATGAYNEQFF,TGCGCCAGCAGCTTGGAGGGTGCGACGGGCGCCTACAATGAGCAGTTCTTC
15,TRBJ2-1,TRBV6-5,few,NA,CASSYRGNSYNEQFF,TGTGCCAGCAGTTACAGGGGGAACTCCTACAATGAGCAGTTCTTC
14,TRBJ2-3,TRBV5-1,NA,NA,CASSPGVGQDTQYF,TGCGCCAGCAGCCCCGGGGTTGGTCAGGATACGCAGTATTTT
16,TRBJ1-6,TRBV27,few,NA,CASRPSGYSYNSPLHF,TGTGCCAGCAGACCCTCGGGGTACTCCTATAATTCACCCCTCCACTTT
13,TRBJ2-5,TRBV24-1,few,NA,CATNDYLQETQYF,TGTGCCACCAATGACTACCTCCAAGAGACCCAGTACTTC
14,TRBJ2-7,TRBV28,once,TRBD1,CASSFSDRDYEQYF,TGTGCCAGCAGTTTCTCGGACAGGGACTACGAGCAGTACTTC
15,TRBJ1-1,TRBV28,NA,TRBD1,CASSIGDRGNTEAFF,TGTGCCAGCAGTATCGGGGACAGGGGAAACACTGAAGCTTTCTTT
14,TRBJ2-7,TRBV25-1,few,TRBD1,CASSGRTGGYEQYF,TGTGCCAGCAGTGGGCGGACAGGGGGTTACGAGCAGTACTTC
19,TRBJ2-1,TRBV4-1,few,TRBD2,CASSQGPPETLAGGNEQFF,TGCGCCAGCAGCCAAGGTCCCCCCGAGACGCTAGCGGGAGGCAATGAGCAGTTCTTC
16,TRBJ2-7,TRBV27,NA,TRBD2,CASSLRGRASSYEQYF,TGTGCCAGCAGTTTAAGAGGGAGGGCTAGCTCCTACGAGCAGTACTTC
14,TRBJ2-4,TRBV20-1,NA,TRBD1,CSAYGTAMLSIQYF,TGCAGTGCATACGGGACAGCTATGCTAAGCATTCAGTACTTC
15,TRBJ2-4,TRBV28,NA,NA,CASLRPPVTKNIQYF,TGTGCCAGCCTCCGACCCCCGGTGACCAAAAACATTCAGTACTTC
14,TRBJ2-7,TRBV12-3/TRBV12-4,few,NA,CASTLAPPTYEQYF,TGTGCCAGCACTCTAGCTCCACCAACCTACGAGCAGTACTTC
18,TRBJ2-5,TRBV6-5,NA,NA,CASSYDGARVKYQETQYF,TGTGCCAGCAGTTATGATGGCGCCCGGGTCAAGTACCAAGAGACCCAGTACTTC
15,TRBJ2-7,TRBV12-3/TRBV12-4,few,TRBD1,CASLSKSGGSYEQYF,TGTGCCAGCCTTTCCAAATCAGGGGGATCCTACGAGCAGTACTTC